The entry that follows covers one T cell receptor beta chain sequence. The antigen remains undetermined. Treatment denoted: oral pan-JAK inhibitor, 5-10 mg twice daily. This entry comes from a study of CD8+ T cells in alopecia areata. General study results and limits: On tofacitinib, scalp and blood still held many of the expanded lesional clones. Scalp sample sequencing also detects resident alphabeta T cells of normal skin.

In each case, RNA was isolated and then reverse transcribed into cDNA as the sequencing template. This table comes from immunoSEQ multiplex PCR, and its TCRdb copy is limited to in-frame clones, with some not included. The data show about 200,000 clones, roughly 60% seen once. CDR3 length equals 13 residues. V lost 8 bases, J lost 1 base, and 11 bases lay in between. Germline V lookup: CDR1 MNHEY, CDR2 SVGAGI. Sequencing used CD4+ T cells sorted from blood, obtained at week 24, from a patient treated with tofacitinib. The rearrangement uses TRBV6-5 and TRBJ1-1; D not resolved. The receptor was isolated from a human donor with alopecia areata. Here the CDR3 DNA reads TGTGCCAGCCTCTATCGGGGGAACACTGAAGCTTTCTTT. Protein sequence: CASLYRGNTEAFF.